Listed below are T cell receptor beta chains from one sample, sequenced in a study of CD8+CD57+ T cells in acquired aplastic anemia. TCRdb itself ran the reads through MiXCR, one entry per CDR3 protein. This repertoire shows 150,000 to 200,000 distinct CDR3 sequences, about 60% found once; its top ten account for 40% to 50%. Sequenced: sorted CD4+, CD8+, or CD8+CD57+ T cells (not recorded which) from PBMCs. The receptors were sampled from a human donor with aplastic anemia. CDR3s include the opening cysteine and the closing phenylalanine or tryptophan. Fields, in order: clone size, V gene, D gene, J gene, CDR3 DNA, CDR3 protein. The D gene is left open where the match is weak. The size of a clone is reported for some rows only, either as once, few or many, or as a class for expanded clones.

clone_size: -
v_call: TRBV20-1
d_call: TRBD2
j_call: TRBJ2-5
cdr3_nt: TGCAGTGCTCTTGGACTAGCGGGGGAGGGGGAGACCCAGTACTTC
cdr3_aa: CSALGLAGEGETQYF

clone_size: few
v_call: TRBV2
d_call: -
j_call: TRBJ2-7
cdr3_nt: TGTGCCATTCAGACAGATCCCTACGAGCAGTACTTC
cdr3_aa: CAIQTDPYEQYF

clone_size: -
v_call: TRBV12-3/TRBV12-4
d_call: -
j_call: TRBJ1-3
cdr3_nt: TGTGCCAGCAGTTTCGCTGGAAACACCATATATTTT
cdr3_aa: CASSFAGNTIYF

clone_size: few
v_call: TRBV29-1
d_call: -
j_call: TRBJ1-2
cdr3_nt: TGCAGCGTTGATCGCAGAGGATATGGCTACACCTTC
cdr3_aa: CSVDRRGYGYTF

clone_size: -
v_call: TRBV5-1
d_call: TRBD1
j_call: TRBJ2-7
cdr3_nt: TGCGCCAGCAGCTTCGGACAGGGGGCATCAAGCGAGCAGTACTTC
cdr3_aa: CASSFGQGASSEQYF

clone_size: -
v_call: TRBV2
d_call: -
j_call: TRBJ1-6
cdr3_nt: TGTGCCAGCAGTGACGTTTCACCCCTCCACTTT
cdr3_aa: CASSDVSPLHF

clone_size: -
v_call: TRBV10-3
d_call: -
j_call: TRBJ1-6
cdr3_nt: TGTGCCAGCAGTTTGGGGGGGAGTTCACCCCTCCACTTT
cdr3_aa: CASSLGGSSPLHF

clone_size: -
v_call: TRBV9
d_call: TRBD2
j_call: TRBJ2-2
cdr3_nt: TGTGCCAGCAGCGTGGGAGGGGTGGGGGAGCTGTTTTTT
cdr3_aa: CASSVGGVGELFF

clone_size: -
v_call: TRBV7-9
d_call: TRBD2
j_call: TRBJ2-2
cdr3_nt: TGTGCCTGGAGTGGACTAGCGGGGGGACCCCGGAAGAACACCGGGGAGCTGTTTTTT
cdr3_aa: CAWSGLAGGPRKNTGELFF

clone_size: -
v_call: TRBV9
d_call: TRBD1
j_call: TRBJ2-7
cdr3_nt: TGTGCCAGCAGCGTAGGAGGACAGGGGGAGTACGAGCAGTACTTC
cdr3_aa: CASSVGGQGEYEQYF

clone_size: -
v_call: TRBV7-2
d_call: -
j_call: TRBJ2-1
cdr3_nt: TGTGCCAGCAGCTTACTATCGGCTGAGCAGTTCTTC
cdr3_aa: CASSLLSAEQFF

clone_size: few
v_call: TRBV15
d_call: -
j_call: TRBJ2-7
cdr3_nt: TGTGCCACCAGCAGAGATACGGGGTACGAGCAGTACTTC
cdr3_aa: CATSRDTGYEQYF

clone_size: -
v_call: TRBV10-3
d_call: TRBD1
j_call: TRBJ2-5
cdr3_nt: TGTGCCGCGACCGGGACAGGGGCCGATGGGACCCAGTACTTC
cdr3_aa: CAATGTGADGTQYF

clone_size: -
v_call: TRBV9
d_call: -
j_call: TRBJ2-2
cdr3_nt: TGTGCCAGCAGCGTAGGGGAACGGACGTACACCGGGGAGCTGTTTTTT
cdr3_aa: CASSVGERTYTGELFF

clone_size: -
v_call: TRBV20-1
d_call: TRBD2
j_call: TRBJ2-2
cdr3_nt: TGCAGTGCTAGATCCACTAGCGGGAACACCGGGGAGCTGTTTTTT
cdr3_aa: CSARSTSGNTGELFF

clone_size: -
v_call: TRBV24-1
d_call: -
j_call: TRBJ2-3
cdr3_nt: TGTGCCACCAGTGATTCTCGGGGCGCAGATACGCAGTATTTT
cdr3_aa: CATSDSRGADTQYF

clone_size: few
v_call: TRBV6-1
d_call: -
j_call: TRBJ1-1
cdr3_nt: TGTGCCAGCAGTGAAGGTCCCAGGGAGGACACTGAAGCTTTCTTT
cdr3_aa: CASSEGPREDTEAFF

clone_size: -
v_call: TRBV20-1
d_call: -
j_call: TRBJ1-2
cdr3_nt: TGCAGTGCTAGAGATTCGGTTTCCTATGGCTACACCTTC
cdr3_aa: CSARDSVSYGYTF

clone_size: -
v_call: TRBV6-6
d_call: -
j_call: TRBJ2-3
cdr3_nt: TGTGCCAGCAGCCTCGACCAGTTCGGGCGCCTGAGCACAGATACGCAGTATTTT
cdr3_aa: CASSLDQFGRLSTDTQYF

clone_size: once
v_call: TRBV9
d_call: -
j_call: TRBJ2-3
cdr3_nt: TGTGCCAGCAGCGTGTGGGACCGGGATACGCAGTATTTT
cdr3_aa: CASSVWDRDTQYF

clone_size: few
v_call: TRBV9
d_call: -
j_call: TRBJ2-7
cdr3_nt: TGTGCCAGCAGCCCGAGAAGGCAGTACTTC
cdr3_aa: CASSPRRQYF

clone_size: -
v_call: TRBV20-1
d_call: TRBD2
j_call: TRBJ2-7
cdr3_nt: TGCTGTGCCACGGGACTAGCGGGACCTCTGAGCTCCTACGAGCAGTACTTC
cdr3_aa: CCATGLAGPLSSYEQYF

clone_size: -
v_call: TRBV7-2
d_call: TRBD2
j_call: TRBJ2-7
cdr3_nt: TGTGCCAGCAGCGCCGGGACTAGCGGCTACGAGCAGTACTTC
cdr3_aa: CASSAGTSGYEQYF

clone_size: -
v_call: TRBV15
d_call: TRBD2
j_call: TRBJ2-1
cdr3_nt: TGTGCCACCAGTCCGACTAGCGGGGCTTACAATGAGCAGTTCTTC
cdr3_aa: CATSPTSGAYNEQFF

clone_size: many
v_call: TRBV14
d_call: -
j_call: TRBJ2-1
cdr3_nt: TGTGCCAGCAGCCAAGAGCGGGGCCGGGGTGAGCAGTTCTTC
cdr3_aa: CASSQERGRGEQFF

clone_size: -
v_call: TRBV27
d_call: -
j_call: TRBJ2-1
cdr3_nt: TGTGCCAGCAGTCTCTCTGGAAATGAGCAGTTCTTC
cdr3_aa: CASSLSGNEQFF

clone_size: -
v_call: TRBV5-1
d_call: -
j_call: TRBJ2-5
cdr3_nt: TGCGCCAGCAGCTCGCCCCCCGGAGAGACCCAGTACTTC
cdr3_aa: CASSSPPGETQYF

clone_size: -
v_call: TRBV6-4
d_call: -
j_call: TRBJ2-5
cdr3_nt: TGTGCCAGCAGCCTTTGGTCCAAAGAGACCCAGTACTTC
cdr3_aa: CASSLWSKETQYF

clone_size: -
v_call: TRBV12-3/TRBV12-4
d_call: TRBD1
j_call: TRBJ2-5
cdr3_nt: TGTGCCAGCAGCCGGACGACAGGGTCGGAGACCCAGTACTTC
cdr3_aa: CASSRTTGSETQYF

clone_size: once
v_call: TRBV9
d_call: -
j_call: TRBJ1-2
cdr3_nt: TGTGCCAGCCTCCCGTTGGAGGGACGGTATGGCTACACCTTC
cdr3_aa: CASLPLEGRYGYTF

clone_size: many
v_call: TRBV7-2
d_call: TRBD1
j_call: TRBJ1-5
cdr3_nt: TGTGCCAGCAGCCCGGGGACAGGGTACAGCAATCAGCCCCAGCATTTT
cdr3_aa: CASSPGTGYSNQPQHF

clone_size: few
v_call: TRBV9
d_call: TRBD1
j_call: TRBJ1-6
cdr3_nt: TGTGCCAGCAGCGATGGGACAGGGGAGCGAGTGGCCCTCCACTTT
cdr3_aa: CASSDGTGERVALHF

clone_size: once
v_call: TRBV6-6
d_call: TRBD1
j_call: TRBJ1-1
cdr3_nt: TGTGCCAGCAGTAGGGACAGGTCTAATCCTGAAGCTTTCTTT
cdr3_aa: CASSRDRSNPEAFF

clone_size: -
v_call: TRBV10-3
d_call: -
j_call: TRBJ1-3
cdr3_nt: TGCGCCATCAGTGACCAGGGGACTGGAAACACCATATATTTT
cdr3_aa: CAISDQGTGNTIYF

clone_size: -
v_call: TRBV7-3
d_call: -
j_call: TRBJ2-5
cdr3_nt: TGTGCCAGCAGCCAGGTATCACTCGAGACCCAGTACTTC
cdr3_aa: CASSQVSLETQYF

clone_size: -
v_call: TRBV5-4
d_call: TRBD1
j_call: TRBJ1-2
cdr3_nt: TGTGCCAGCAGCTCCACAGGGGATGACTATGGCTACACCTTC
cdr3_aa: CASSSTGDDYGYTF

clone_size: once
v_call: TRBV7-9
d_call: -
j_call: TRBJ2-7
cdr3_nt: TGTGCCAGCAGCTTAGAGGAGTCCGAGCAGTACTTC
cdr3_aa: CASSLEESEQYF

clone_size: many
v_call: TRBV19
d_call: -
j_call: TRBJ2-5
cdr3_nt: TGTGCCAGTAGTAACGGGGAGACCCAGTACTTC
cdr3_aa: CASSNGETQYF

clone_size: -
v_call: TRBV10-3
d_call: -
j_call: TRBJ2-7
cdr3_nt: TGTGCCATCAGTGAGTCGAATCTGGAAGGACTTTACGAGCAGTACTTC
cdr3_aa: CAISESNLEGLYEQYF

clone_size: -
v_call: TRBV5-6
d_call: TRBD1
j_call: TRBJ2-7
cdr3_nt: TGTGCCAGCAGATCGACAGGGACCTACGAGCAGTACTTC
cdr3_aa: CASRSTGTYEQYF

clone_size: -
v_call: TRBV13
d_call: -
j_call: TRBJ1-1
cdr3_nt: TGTGCCAGCAGCTTAGGTTCATGGGGGGGCACTGAAGCTTTCTTT
cdr3_aa: CASSLGSWGGTEAFF

clone_size: -
v_call: TRBV9
d_call: TRBD1
j_call: TRBJ1-5
cdr3_nt: TGTGCCAGCAGCGTTGGACAGGGAGGCCAGCCCCAGCATTTT
cdr3_aa: CASSVGQGGQPQHF